The rows below give T cell receptor beta chains drawn from one sample of a study of CD8 T cells in ankylosing spondylitis. TCRdb used MiXCR to reprocess the 5' RACE reads, holding one entry per CDR3 protein. The data show approximately 100,000 distinct CDR3 sequences, 20% to 30% seen once. Sequenced: synovial fluid, either unsorted or a sorted T cell fraction (not recorded which). The receptor set was obtained from a male donor with ankylosing spondylitis. Each CDR3 is given with its conserved first and last residue. D genes are given only for firm matches. Clone size is shown for a subset of rows, as once, few, many or a class of expanded clone.

CDR3 DNA: TGCAGTGCTAAACCAGGGGCTCTGGGCGAGCAGTACTTC
CDR3 protein: CSAKPGALGEQYF
V gene: TRBV20-1
D gene: -
clone size: many
J gene: TRBJ2-7

CDR3 DNA: TGTGCCAGCAGCCAGGGACTAGCGGGAGTTGGCGAGCAGTACTTC
CDR3 protein: CASSQGLAGVGEQYF
V gene: TRBV7-2
D gene: TRBD2
clone size: -
J gene: TRBJ2-7

CDR3 DNA: TGCGCCAGCAGAGGGCCGGGGGGAGGGAAAGATACGCAGTATTTT
CDR3 protein: CASRGPGGGKDTQYF
V gene: TRBV4-1
D gene: TRBD2
clone size: -
J gene: TRBJ2-3

CDR3 DNA: TGTGCCAGCAGCCAAGTACAGGACAGAGAGGACACTGAAGCTTTCTTT
CDR3 protein: CASSQVQDREDTEAFF
V gene: TRBV4-2
D gene: -
clone size: -
J gene: TRBJ1-1

CDR3 DNA: TGTGCCAGCCGTGACGGGTCCGTCAATGAGCAGTTCTTC
CDR3 protein: CASRDGSVNEQFF
V gene: TRBV18
D gene: -
clone size: -
J gene: TRBJ2-1

CDR3 DNA: TGTGCCAGCACCGAGAGGACTAGCGGGAGCCTCCAAGAGACCCAGTACTTC
CDR3 protein: CASTERTSGSLQETQYF
V gene: TRBV7-9
D gene: TRBD2
clone size: many
J gene: TRBJ2-5

CDR3 DNA: TGCGCCAGCAGCGATTCCGAGGCGGGGCCCTACAATGAGCAGTTCTTC
CDR3 protein: CASSDSEAGPYNEQFF
V gene: TRBV5-1
D gene: -
clone size: -
J gene: TRBJ2-1

CDR3 DNA: TGCGCCAGCAGCCACCCTAGCACAGATACGCAGTATTTT
CDR3 protein: CASSHPSTDTQYF
V gene: TRBV4-1
D gene: -
clone size: -
J gene: TRBJ2-3

CDR3 DNA: TGTGCCAGCTCACCACCTGAACTAGCGGGAGTGGCCCAGTACTTC
CDR3 protein: CASSPPELAGVAQYF
V gene: TRBV18
D gene: TRBD2
clone size: -
J gene: TRBJ2-5

CDR3 DNA: TGCAGTGCTAGGGCCCCAGGACTAGCGCAATATTACAATGAGCAGTTCTTC
CDR3 protein: CSARAPGLAQYYNEQFF
V gene: TRBV20-1
D gene: TRBD2
clone size: -
J gene: TRBJ2-1

CDR3 DNA: TGCAGTGGGGCTGGGCAGGGCTATGGCTACACCTTC
CDR3 protein: CSGAGQGYGYTF
V gene: TRBV20-1
D gene: -
clone size: few
J gene: TRBJ1-2

CDR3 DNA: TGTGCCACCAGCAGAGGGGGTCTAACGGGGGGCTACACCTTC
CDR3 protein: CATSRGGLTGGYTF
V gene: TRBV15
D gene: -
clone size: -
J gene: TRBJ1-2

CDR3 DNA: TGCGCCAGCAGCTTAGGACAGGGGGCGATGATGGCGGACACTGAAGCTTTCTTT
CDR3 protein: CASSLGQGAMMADTEAFF
V gene: TRBV5-1
D gene: TRBD1
clone size: -
J gene: TRBJ1-1

CDR3 DNA: TGTGCCAGCAGCTTGGGGGTAGCGGGCCGTGAAAAACTGTTTTTT
CDR3 protein: CASSLGVAGREKLFF
V gene: TRBV5-6
D gene: -
clone size: medium-sized
J gene: TRBJ1-4

CDR3 DNA: TGTGCCAGCAGCCAAGGAGTGCACAGCATGTATGGCTACACCTTC
CDR3 protein: CASSQGVHSMYGYTF
V gene: TRBV3-1
D gene: -
clone size: -
J gene: TRBJ1-2

CDR3 DNA: TGTGCCAGCAGCTTTGGCGGGAACCAAGAGACCCAGTACTTC
CDR3 protein: CASSFGGNQETQYF
V gene: TRBV5-6
D gene: -
clone size: few
J gene: TRBJ2-5

CDR3 DNA: TGCGCCAGCAGCTTGGGTTTCGGGGATACGCAGTATTTT
CDR3 protein: CASSLGFGDTQYF
V gene: TRBV5-1
D gene: -
clone size: few
J gene: TRBJ2-3

CDR3 DNA: TGTGCCAGCAGCGTAGAAAGCACAGATACGCAGTATTTT
CDR3 protein: CASSVESTDTQYF
V gene: TRBV9
D gene: -
clone size: few
J gene: TRBJ2-3

CDR3 DNA: TGCAGCGTTGGCAGGGGCGGAAACACCATATATTTT
CDR3 protein: CSVGRGGNTIYF
V gene: TRBV29-1
D gene: -
clone size: -
J gene: TRBJ1-3

CDR3 DNA: TGTGCCAGCAGTGTCACCCCGCAGCCCCAGCATTTT
CDR3 protein: CASSVTPQPQHF
V gene: TRBV6-1
D gene: -
clone size: few
J gene: TRBJ1-5

CDR3 DNA: TGTGCCAGCAGCCCGGGATGGGGGTACGAGCAGTACTTC
CDR3 protein: CASSPGWGYEQYF
V gene: TRBV5-6
D gene: -
clone size: -
J gene: TRBJ2-7

CDR3 DNA: TGTGCCAGCAGGGGACAGGGGAACACCGGGGAGCTGTTTTTT
CDR3 protein: CASRGQGNTGELFF
V gene: TRBV6-1
D gene: TRBD1
clone size: -
J gene: TRBJ2-2

CDR3 DNA: TGCAGTGCTAGTGGACTCCTCTCCTACAATGAGCAGTTCTTC
CDR3 protein: CSASGLLSYNEQFF
V gene: TRBV20-1
D gene: -
clone size: few
J gene: TRBJ2-1

CDR3 DNA: TGTGCCAGCAGCTTGTCCCGGGACACCTCTAACTATGGCTACACCTTC
CDR3 protein: CASSLSRDTSNYGYTF
V gene: TRBV7-2
D gene: -
clone size: -
J gene: TRBJ1-2

CDR3 DNA: TGTGCCAGCAGCCCCGGTGAGGTCAGCGAGACCCAGTACTTC
CDR3 protein: CASSPGEVSETQYF
V gene: TRBV7-9
D gene: -
clone size: -
J gene: TRBJ2-5

CDR3 DNA: TGTGCCAGCAGTGATGACTGGGTGAATGAAAAACTGTTTTTT
CDR3 protein: CASSDDWVNEKLFF
V gene: TRBV25-1
D gene: -
clone size: few
J gene: TRBJ1-4

CDR3 DNA: TGTGCCACCAGTGATTTGGCCCCCCCCCGGGACGGCTCCTACAATGAGCAGTTCTTC
CDR3 protein: CATSDLAPPRDGSYNEQFF
V gene: TRBV24-1
D gene: -
clone size: -
J gene: TRBJ2-1

CDR3 DNA: TGTGCCATAGGCACGTCTAATGAAAAACTGTTTTTT
CDR3 protein: CAIGTSNEKLFF
V gene: TRBV10-3
D gene: -
clone size: few
J gene: TRBJ1-4

CDR3 DNA: TGCAGTGCTTCTTGGGAGAGCTCCTACAATGAGCAGTTCTTC
CDR3 protein: CSASWESSYNEQFF
V gene: TRBV20-1
D gene: -
clone size: -
J gene: TRBJ2-1

CDR3 DNA: TGTGCCAGCAGCCAGGGACAGGGAAGGGACAAAAACATTCAGTACTTC
CDR3 protein: CASSQGQGRDKNIQYF
V gene: TRBV7-2
D gene: TRBD1
clone size: once
J gene: TRBJ2-4

CDR3 DNA: TGCAGTGCCCTCCCAGGGGCCCTGGGGGTGGATTCACCCCTCCACTTT
CDR3 protein: CSALPGALGVDSPLHF
V gene: TRBV20-1
D gene: -
clone size: -
J gene: TRBJ1-6

CDR3 DNA: TGTGCCAGCTCACCCGGGTCCGGACGCGGGAGGAGGTACAATGAGCAGTTCTTC
CDR3 protein: CASSPGSGRGRRYNEQFF
V gene: TRBV18
D gene: TRBD2
clone size: -
J gene: TRBJ2-1

CDR3 DNA: TGTGCCAGCCTGCCTCCTGCGCCTTACGAGCAGTACTTC
CDR3 protein: CASLPPAPYEQYF
V gene: TRBV3-1
D gene: -
clone size: few
J gene: TRBJ2-7

CDR3 DNA: TGTGCCAGCAGCTTGAAGAGCTCCTACAATGAGCAGTTCTTC
CDR3 protein: CASSLKSSYNEQFF
V gene: TRBV5-4
D gene: -
clone size: many
J gene: TRBJ2-1

CDR3 DNA: TGCAGTGCTAGAGATCCCCTAGCGGGAACCGGGGAGCTGTTTTTT
CDR3 protein: CSARDPLAGTGELFF
V gene: TRBV20-1
D gene: TRBD2
clone size: few
J gene: TRBJ2-2

CDR3 DNA: TGCGCCAGCAGCTGGGACAGTTACCAGCCCCAGCATTTT
CDR3 protein: CASSWDSYQPQHF
V gene: TRBV5-1
D gene: TRBD1
clone size: many
J gene: TRBJ1-5

CDR3 DNA: TGCAGTGCTAGAGATCCTCGAGAGGGAGGTGAAAAACTGTTTTTT
CDR3 protein: CSARDPREGGEKLFF
V gene: TRBV20-1
D gene: -
clone size: -
J gene: TRBJ1-4

CDR3 DNA: TGCAGCGTTGGACAGGGTTTTGAGAACTATGGCTACACCTTC
CDR3 protein: CSVGQGFENYGYTF
V gene: TRBV29-1
D gene: TRBD1
clone size: -
J gene: TRBJ1-2

CDR3 DNA: TGTGCCAGCAGTGAATTAGCGGGAGGGCCCGGGGAGCTGTTTTTT
CDR3 protein: CASSELAGGPGELFF
V gene: TRBV6-1
D gene: TRBD2
clone size: -
J gene: TRBJ2-2

CDR3 DNA: TGTGCCAGCGCTCTCTCAGGGGAGACCCAGTACTTC
CDR3 protein: CASALSGETQYF
V gene: TRBV3-1
D gene: -
clone size: few
J gene: TRBJ2-5